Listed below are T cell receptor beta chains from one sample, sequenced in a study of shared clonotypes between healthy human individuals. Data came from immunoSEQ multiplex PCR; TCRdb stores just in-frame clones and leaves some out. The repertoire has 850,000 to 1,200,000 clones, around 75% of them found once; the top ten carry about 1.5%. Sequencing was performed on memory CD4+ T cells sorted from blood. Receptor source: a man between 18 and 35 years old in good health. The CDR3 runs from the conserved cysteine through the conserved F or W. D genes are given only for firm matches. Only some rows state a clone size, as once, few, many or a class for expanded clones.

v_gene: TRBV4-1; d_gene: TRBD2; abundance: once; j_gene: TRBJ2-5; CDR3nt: TGCGCCAGCAGCCAAGATCGTGGACTAGCGGTGGACTTC; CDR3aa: CASSQDRGLAVDF
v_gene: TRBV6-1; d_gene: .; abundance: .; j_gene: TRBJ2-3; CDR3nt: TGTGCCAGCAGTGAATGGCAAGATACGCAGTATTTT; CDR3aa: CASSEWQDTQYF
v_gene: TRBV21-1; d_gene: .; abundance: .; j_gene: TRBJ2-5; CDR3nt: TGTGCCAGCAGCAAATATCGAGGGCCAGCGCAGTACTTC; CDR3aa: CASSKYRGPAQYF
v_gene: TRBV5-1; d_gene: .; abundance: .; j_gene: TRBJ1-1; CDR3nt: TGCGCCAGCAGCCTAGATGGGGGGCAGAGCACTGAAGCTTTCTTT; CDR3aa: CASSLDGGQSTEAFF
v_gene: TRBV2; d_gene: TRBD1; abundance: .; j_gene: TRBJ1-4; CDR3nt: TGTGCCAGCATGTGGACAGGGGATGAAAAACTGTTTTTT; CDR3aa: CASMWTGDEKLFF
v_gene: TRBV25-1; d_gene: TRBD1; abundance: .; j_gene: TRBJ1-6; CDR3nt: TGTGCCAGCAGGGGGACAGGGGAATCACCCCTCCACTTT; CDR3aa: CASRGTGESPLHF
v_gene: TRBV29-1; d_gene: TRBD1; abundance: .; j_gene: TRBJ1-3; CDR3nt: TGCAGCGCTGGACAGGGAAATGCTGGAAACACCATATATTTT; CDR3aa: CSAGQGNAGNTIYF
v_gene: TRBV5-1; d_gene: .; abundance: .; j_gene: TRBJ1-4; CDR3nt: TGCGCCAGCAGCTCAGGGTTGAGTGAAAAACTGTTTTTT; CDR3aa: CASSSGLSEKLFF
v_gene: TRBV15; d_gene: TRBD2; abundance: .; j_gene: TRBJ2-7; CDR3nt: TGTGCCACCAGCAGAGAATCTTCTAGCGGGGGGCTCGTAAACTCCTACGAGCAGTACTTC; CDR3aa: CATSRESSSGGLVNSYEQYF
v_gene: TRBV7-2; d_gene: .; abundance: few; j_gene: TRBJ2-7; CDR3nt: TGTGCCAGCAGCCAGAGACCCAGGGGCGAGCAGTACTTC; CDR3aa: CASSQRPRGEQYF
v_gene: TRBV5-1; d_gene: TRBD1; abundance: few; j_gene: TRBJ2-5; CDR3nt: TGCGCCAGCAGTCAGAGTCAAGGGGGCCCGTACCAAGAGACCCAGTACTTC; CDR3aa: CASSQSQGGPYQETQYF
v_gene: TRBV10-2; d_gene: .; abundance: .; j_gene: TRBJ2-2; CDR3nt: TGCGCCAGCAGTGAGGGGCTTGGCACCGGGGAGCTGTTTTTT; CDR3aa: CASSEGLGTGELFF
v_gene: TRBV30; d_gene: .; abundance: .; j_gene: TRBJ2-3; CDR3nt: TGTGCCTGGACCCGTTATACGCAGTATTTT; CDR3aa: CAWTRYTQYF
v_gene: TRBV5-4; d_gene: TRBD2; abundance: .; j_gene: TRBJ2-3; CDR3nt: TGTGCCAGCAGCTTAGCGGGGATATCAGATACGCAGTATTTT; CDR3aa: CASSLAGISDTQYF
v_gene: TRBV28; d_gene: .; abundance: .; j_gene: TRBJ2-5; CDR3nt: TGTGCCAGCAGGGACCAGGGGGGGCGTCAGCAAGAGACCCAGTACTTC; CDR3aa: CASRDQGGRQQETQYF
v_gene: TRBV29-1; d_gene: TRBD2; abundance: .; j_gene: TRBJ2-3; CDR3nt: TGCAGCGTTGAAGAGCGGACTAGGACAGATACGCAGTATTTT; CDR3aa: CSVEERTRTDTQYF
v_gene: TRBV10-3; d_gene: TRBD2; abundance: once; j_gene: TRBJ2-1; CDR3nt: TGTGCCACCCAGGGGCCCGCTAGCGGGAGGAGCTCCTACAATGAGCAGTTCTTC; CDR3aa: CATQGPASGRSSYNEQFF
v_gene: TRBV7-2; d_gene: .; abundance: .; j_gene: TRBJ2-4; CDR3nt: TGTGCCAGCAGCCCGGTACGGACCCAAAACATTCAGTACTTC; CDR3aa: CASSPVRTQNIQYF
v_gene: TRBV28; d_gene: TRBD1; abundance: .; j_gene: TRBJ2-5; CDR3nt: TGTGCCAGCAGTTTACCCGACAGGGGGAGGGAGACCCAGTACTTC; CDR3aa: CASSLPDRGRETQYF
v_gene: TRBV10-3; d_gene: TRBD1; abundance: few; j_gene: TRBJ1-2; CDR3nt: TGTGCCATCAGTGATAAAGTGGGGACAGACTATGGCTACACCTTC; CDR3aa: CAISDKVGTDYGYTF
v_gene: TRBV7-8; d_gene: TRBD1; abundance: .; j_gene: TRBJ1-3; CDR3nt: TGTGCCAGCAGCTTAGCGTCAGGGGGTGGAAACACCATATATTTT; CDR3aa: CASSLASGGGNTIYF
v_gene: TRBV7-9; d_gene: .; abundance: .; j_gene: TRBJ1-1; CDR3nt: TGTGCCAGCAGCCCCCCCCAGAACACTGAAGCTTTCTTT; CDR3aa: CASSPPQNTEAFF
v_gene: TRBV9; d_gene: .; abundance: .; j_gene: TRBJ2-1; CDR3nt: TGTGCCAGCAGCCCAGGTGTGGGTTCTCAGTACAATGAGCAGTTCTTC; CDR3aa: CASSPGVGSQYNEQFF
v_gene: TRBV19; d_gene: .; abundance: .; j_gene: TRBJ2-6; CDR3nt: TGTGCCAGTAGTGGCAGCAGATACAGCTCTGGGGCCAACGTCCTGACTTTC; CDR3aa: CASSGSRYSSGANVLTF
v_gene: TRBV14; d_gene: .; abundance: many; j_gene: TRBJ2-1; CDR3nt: TGTGCCAGCAGCCAACGGTTAACTAGCGAGCAGTTCTTC; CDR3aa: CASSQRLTSEQFF
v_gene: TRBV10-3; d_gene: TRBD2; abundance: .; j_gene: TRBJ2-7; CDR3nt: TGTGCCATCAGTGCCCCTCCACTAGCGGGGCTTGTCTTTGAGCAGTACTTC; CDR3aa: CAISAPPLAGLVFEQYF
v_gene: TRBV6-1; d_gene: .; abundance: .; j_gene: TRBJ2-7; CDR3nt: TGTGCCAGTTCCCTCCCGGGATTAGCCTACGAGCAGTACTTC; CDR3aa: CASSLPGLAYEQYF
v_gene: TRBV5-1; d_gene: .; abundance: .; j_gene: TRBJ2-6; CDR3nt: TGCGCCAGCAGCTTGGCGGGACATGGGGCCTCTGGGGCCAACGTCCTGACTTTC; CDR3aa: CASSLAGHGASGANVLTF